The entry below describes one TCR beta chain. This specimen belongs to a study of blood T cell repertoires in COVID-19. Profiling relied on immunoSEQ multiplex PCR, and the TCRdb table lists in-frame clones only, not all of them. The table has some 510,000 clones, around 87% seen once. Enrolled through a virtual design, the participants were between about 18 and 100 years of age and came from about two dozen US areas. Two negative PCRs, clearance, or symptom resolution had been documented for recovered Cohort 3 donors. This TCR was sampled from a woman aged 35 to 49 who had recovered from COVID-19. Sequencing used PBMCs or T cells enriched from blood (not recorded which).

The CDR3 nucleotides read TGTGCCACCAGTGACCTAGACAGGGCCGGTGGCTACACCTTC. This gives the protein CATSDLDRAGGYTF. V usage is TRBV24-1 and J usage is TRBJ1-2, with 7 bases that match TRBD1. Trimming removed 4 bases from V and 7 bases from J; junction bases left unmatched: 8. This CDR3 is 14 amino acids long. Germline CDR1 reads KGHDR; CDR2 reads SFDVKD.